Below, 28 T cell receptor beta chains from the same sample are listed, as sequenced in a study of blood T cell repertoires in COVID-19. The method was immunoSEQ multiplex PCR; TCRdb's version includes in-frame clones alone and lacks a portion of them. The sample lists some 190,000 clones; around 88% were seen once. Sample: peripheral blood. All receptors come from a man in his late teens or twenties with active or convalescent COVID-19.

This CDR3 is CASSFGLAGDREQYF. The DNA of the CDR3 is TGTGCCAGCAGCTTCGGACTAGCGGGAGATAGGGAGCAGTACTTC. The gene calls are TRBV6-4 and TRBJ2-7; 13 positions match TRBD2. The germline V gene encodes CDR1 MRHNA and CDR2 SNTAGT. V lost 6 bases to trimming and J lost 7 bases; unmatched junction nucleotides: 9. The CDR3 length is 15 residues.

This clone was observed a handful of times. DNA for the CDR3: TGTGCCAGGACTCCGGGACTAGTCCGATACGAGCAGTACTTC. Its translation: CARTPGLVRYEQYF. The chain carries TRBV5-4 and TRBJ2-7; the match to TRBD2 covers 8 bases. The CDR3 covers 14 residues. Trimming took 8 bases from V and 4 from J; bases not matched to a gene: 11. Germline V gene sequence: CDR1 SGHNT, CDR2 YYREEE (reference sequence).

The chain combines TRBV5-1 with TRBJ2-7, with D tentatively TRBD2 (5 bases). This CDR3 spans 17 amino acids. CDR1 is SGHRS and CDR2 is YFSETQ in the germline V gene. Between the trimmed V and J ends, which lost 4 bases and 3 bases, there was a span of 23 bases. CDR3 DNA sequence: TGCGCCAGCAGCCCCGAGACGGGATTCAGTGTGGGCTACGAGCAGTACTTC. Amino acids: CASSPETGFSVGYEQYF.

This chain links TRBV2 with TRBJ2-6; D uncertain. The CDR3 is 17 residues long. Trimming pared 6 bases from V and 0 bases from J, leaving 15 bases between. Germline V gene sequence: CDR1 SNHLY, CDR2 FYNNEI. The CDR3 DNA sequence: TGTGCCAGCAGCCCATCCGCGGCCTACTCTGGGGCCAACGTCCTGACTTTC. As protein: CASSPSAAYSGANVLTF.

The CDR3: CASSLVSAGYPYEQYF. DNA for the CDR3: TGTGCCAGCAGTTTGGTCTCGGCAGGCTACCCCTACGAGCAGTACTTC. This sequence joins TRBV28 and TRBJ2-7; D not certain. V was pared by 3 bases and J by 2 bases, with 17 bases between. The CDR3 has 16 residues. Germline loops: CDR1 MDHEN, CDR2 SYDVKM.

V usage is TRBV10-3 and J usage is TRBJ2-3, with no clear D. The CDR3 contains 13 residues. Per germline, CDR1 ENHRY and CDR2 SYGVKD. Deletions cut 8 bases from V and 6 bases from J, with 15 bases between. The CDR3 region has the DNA TGTGCCATCCGAGCCCCCTTATCGGATACGCAGTATTTT. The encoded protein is CAIRAPLSDTQYF.

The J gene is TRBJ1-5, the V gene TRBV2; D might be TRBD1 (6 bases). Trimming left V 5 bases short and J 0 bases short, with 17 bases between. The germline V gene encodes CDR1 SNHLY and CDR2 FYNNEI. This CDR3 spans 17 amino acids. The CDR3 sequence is CASSPDRRSNSNQPQHF. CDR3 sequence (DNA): TGTGCCAGCAGTCCGGACAGACGATCTAATAGCAATCAGCCCCAGCATTTT.

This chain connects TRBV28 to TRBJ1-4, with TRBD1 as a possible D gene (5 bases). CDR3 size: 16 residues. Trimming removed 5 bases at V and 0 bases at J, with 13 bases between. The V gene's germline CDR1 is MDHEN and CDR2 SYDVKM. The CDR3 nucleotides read TGTGCCAGCAGTACCCGACAGAAACCAACTAATGAAAAACTGTTTTTT. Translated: CASSTRQKPTNEKLFF.

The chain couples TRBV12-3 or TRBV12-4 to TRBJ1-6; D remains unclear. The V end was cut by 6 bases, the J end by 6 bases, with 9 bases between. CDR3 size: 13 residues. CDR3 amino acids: CASSRRVNSPLHF. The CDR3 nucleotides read TGTGCCAGCAGCCGCCGGGTTAATTCACCCCTCCACTTT.

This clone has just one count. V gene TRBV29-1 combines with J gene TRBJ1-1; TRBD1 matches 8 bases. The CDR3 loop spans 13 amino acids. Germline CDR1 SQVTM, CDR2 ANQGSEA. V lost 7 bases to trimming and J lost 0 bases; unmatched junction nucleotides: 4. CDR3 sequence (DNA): TGCAGCGGACAGGGGCAACTGAACACTGAAGCTTTCTTT. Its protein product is CSGQGQLNTEAFF.

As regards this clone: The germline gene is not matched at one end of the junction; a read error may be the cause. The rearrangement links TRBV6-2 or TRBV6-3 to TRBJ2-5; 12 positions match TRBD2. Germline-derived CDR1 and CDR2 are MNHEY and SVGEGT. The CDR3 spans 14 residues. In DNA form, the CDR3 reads TGTGCCAGCAGTTCGCAGACTAGCGGGGGCCCCGAGGACTTC. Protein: CASSSQTSGGPEDF.

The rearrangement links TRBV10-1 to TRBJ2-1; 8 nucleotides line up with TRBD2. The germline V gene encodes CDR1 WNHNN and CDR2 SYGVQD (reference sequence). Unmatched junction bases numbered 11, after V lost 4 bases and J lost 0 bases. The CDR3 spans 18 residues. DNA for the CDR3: TGCGCCAGCAGTGCCGGGAGGGCCTATTCAAGCTCCTACAATGAGCAGTTCTTC. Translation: CASSAGRAYSSSYNEQFF.

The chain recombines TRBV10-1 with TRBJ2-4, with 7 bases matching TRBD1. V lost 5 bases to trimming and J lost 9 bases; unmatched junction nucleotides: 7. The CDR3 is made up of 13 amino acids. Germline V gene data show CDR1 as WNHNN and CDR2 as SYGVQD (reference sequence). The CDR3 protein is CASSSQGTGIQYF. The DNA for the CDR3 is TGCGCCAGCAGTTCACAGGGGACGGGCATTCAGTACTTC.

The CDR3 sequence is CASSQDLMAGGGETQYF. Here the CDR3 DNA reads TGTGCCAGCAGCCAAGACTTAATGGCGGGAGGGGGGGAGACCCAGTACTTC. The rearrangement links TRBV3-1 (or the pseudogene TRBV3-2) to TRBJ2-5; TRBD2 matches at 9 bases. V was pared by 0 bases and J by 5 bases, with 10 bases of the junction left unmatched. This CDR3 contains 17 residues. CDR1 LGHDT and CDR2 YNNKEL come from the germline V gene (reference sequence).

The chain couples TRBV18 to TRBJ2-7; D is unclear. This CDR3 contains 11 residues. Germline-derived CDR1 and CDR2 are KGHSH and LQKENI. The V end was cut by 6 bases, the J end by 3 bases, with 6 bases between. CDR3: CASSQNYEQYF. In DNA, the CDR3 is TGTGCCAGCTCCCAAAACTACGAGCAGTACTTC.

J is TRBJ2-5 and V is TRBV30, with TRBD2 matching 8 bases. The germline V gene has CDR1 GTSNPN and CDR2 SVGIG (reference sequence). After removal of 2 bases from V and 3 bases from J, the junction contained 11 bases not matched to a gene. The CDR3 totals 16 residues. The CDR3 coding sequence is TGTGCCTGGAGTACCCCCAAGCGGGAGTTAGAAGAGACCCAGTACTTC. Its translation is CAWSTPKRELEETQYF.

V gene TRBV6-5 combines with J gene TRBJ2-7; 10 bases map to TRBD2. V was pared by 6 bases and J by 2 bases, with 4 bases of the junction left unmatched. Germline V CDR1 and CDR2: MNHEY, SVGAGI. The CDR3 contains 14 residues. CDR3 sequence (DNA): TGTGCCAGCAGCAGAGGGACTAGCGCCTACGAGCAGTACTTC. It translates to CASSRGTSAYEQYF.

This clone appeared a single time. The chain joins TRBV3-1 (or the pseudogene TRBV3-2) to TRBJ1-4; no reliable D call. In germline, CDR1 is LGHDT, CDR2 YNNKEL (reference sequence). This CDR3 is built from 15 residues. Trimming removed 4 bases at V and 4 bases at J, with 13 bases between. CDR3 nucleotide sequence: TGTGCCAGCAGCCGCTTCCGGACTGTTAATGAAAAACTGTTTTTT. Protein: CASSRFRTVNEKLFF.

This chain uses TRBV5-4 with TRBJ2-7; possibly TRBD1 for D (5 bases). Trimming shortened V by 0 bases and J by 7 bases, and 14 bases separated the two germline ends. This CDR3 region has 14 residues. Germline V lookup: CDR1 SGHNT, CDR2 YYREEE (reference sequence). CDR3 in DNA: TGTGCCAGCAGCTTGGCAGGGAATCTGGGGGAGCAGTACTTC. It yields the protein CASSLAGNLGEQYF. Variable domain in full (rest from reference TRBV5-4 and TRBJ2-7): ETGVTQSPTHLIKTRGQQVTLRCSSQSGHNTVSWYQQALGQGPQFIFQYYREEENGRGNFPPRFSGLQFPNYSSELNVNALELDDSALYLCASSLAGNLGEQYFGPGTRLTVT.

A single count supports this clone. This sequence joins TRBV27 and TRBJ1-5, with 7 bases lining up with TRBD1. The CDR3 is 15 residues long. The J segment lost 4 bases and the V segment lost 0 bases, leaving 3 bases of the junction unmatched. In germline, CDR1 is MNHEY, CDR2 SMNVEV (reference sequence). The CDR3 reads CASSLSGTANQPQHF. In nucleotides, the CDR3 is TGTGCCAGCAGTTTATCGGGGACAGCTAATCAGCCCCAGCATTTT.

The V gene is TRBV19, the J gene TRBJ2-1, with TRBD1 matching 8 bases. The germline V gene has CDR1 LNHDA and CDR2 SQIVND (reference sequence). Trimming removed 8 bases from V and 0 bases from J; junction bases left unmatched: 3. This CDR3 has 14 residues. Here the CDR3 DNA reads TGTGCCAGTCAGGGGGCGGGCTCCTACAATGAGCAGTTCTTC. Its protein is CASQGAGSYNEQFF.

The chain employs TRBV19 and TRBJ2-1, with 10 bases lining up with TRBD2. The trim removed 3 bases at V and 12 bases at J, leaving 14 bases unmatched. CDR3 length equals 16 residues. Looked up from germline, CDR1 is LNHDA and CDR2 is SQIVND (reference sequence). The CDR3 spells CASSMVAGGGNTGQFF. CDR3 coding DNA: TGTGCCAGTAGTATGGTAGCGGGAGGAGGGAATACAGGGCAGTTCTTC.

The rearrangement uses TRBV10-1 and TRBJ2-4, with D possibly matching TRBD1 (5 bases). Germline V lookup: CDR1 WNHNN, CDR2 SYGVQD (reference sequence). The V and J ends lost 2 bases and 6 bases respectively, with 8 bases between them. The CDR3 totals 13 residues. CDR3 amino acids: CASSETGTNIQYF. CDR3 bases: TGCGCCAGCAGTGAGACAGGAACAAACATTCAGTACTTC.

The CDR3 here is CASSPTGTGNQPQHF. CDR3 sequence (DNA): TGTGCCAGCAGCCCGACAGGGACAGGCAATCAGCCCCAGCATTTT. The V gene is TRBV7-9, the J gene TRBJ1-5, with 7 bases fitting TRBD1. Per the germline V gene, CDR1 is SEHNR and CDR2 is FQNEAQ (reference sequence). The CDR3 runs to 15 residues. Germline trimming cut 5 bases from V and 2 bases from J; bases unmatched to any gene: 6.

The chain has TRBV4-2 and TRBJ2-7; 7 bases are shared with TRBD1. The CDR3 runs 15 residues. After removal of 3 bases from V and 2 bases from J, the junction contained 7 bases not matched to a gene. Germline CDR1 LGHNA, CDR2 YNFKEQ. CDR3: CASSHDRDSAYEQYF. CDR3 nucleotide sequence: TGTGCCAGCAGCCACGACCGGGACAGTGCCTACGAGCAGTACTTC.

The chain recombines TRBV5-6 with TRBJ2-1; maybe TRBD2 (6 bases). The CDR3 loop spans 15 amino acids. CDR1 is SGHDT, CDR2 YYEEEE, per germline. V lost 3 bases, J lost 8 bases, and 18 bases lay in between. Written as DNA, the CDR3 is TGTGCCAGCAGCTCCTTGGGACCGGGAGCGGATGAGCAGTTCTTC. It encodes CASSSLGPGADEQFF. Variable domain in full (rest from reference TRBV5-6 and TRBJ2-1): DAGVTQSPTHLIKTRGQQVTLRCSPKSGHDTVSWYQQALGQGPQFIFQYYEEEERQRGNFPDRFSGHQFPNYSSELNVNALLLGDSALYLCASSSLGPGADEQFFGPGTRLTVL.

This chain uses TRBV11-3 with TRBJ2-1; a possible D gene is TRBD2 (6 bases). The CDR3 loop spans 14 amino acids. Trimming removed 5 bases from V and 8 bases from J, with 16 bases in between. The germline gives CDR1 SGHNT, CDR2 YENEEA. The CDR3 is CASSPGPLAHEQFF. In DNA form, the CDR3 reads TGTGCCAGCAGCCCCGGCCCCCTAGCGCATGAGCAGTTCTTC.

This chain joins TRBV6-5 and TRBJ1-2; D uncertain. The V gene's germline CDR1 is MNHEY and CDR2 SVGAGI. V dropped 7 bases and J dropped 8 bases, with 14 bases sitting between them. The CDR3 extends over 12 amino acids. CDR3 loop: CASKFGNSGYTF. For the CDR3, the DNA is TGTGCCAGCAAGTTCGGGAACTCAGGCTACACCTTC.